This record covers a single TCR beta chain. Under the authors' procedure: Reference gene primer amplification gave estimated nucleated cell counts. Clones were sequenced by immunoSEQ multiplex PCR, and TCRdb holds only the in-frame ones, with some missing. V and J calls and clone size are those listed in that table; D and trimming were worked out from the DNA. The sample shows approximately 45,000 clones, approximately 91% of them seen only once. Trimming at V came to 1 base and at J to 7 bases, leaving 6 bases not matched to a gene. The germline gives CDR1 SEHNR, CDR2 FQNEAQ (reference sequence). CDR3 length: 14 amino acids. This record belongs to a study of blood T cell repertoires in COVID-19. Study-level background: The study drew acute and convalescent COVID-19 samples from the United States, Italy and Spain. In each case, the material was cDNA or gDNA derived from T cells, B-cell-depleted T cells, or PBMCs.

This chain joins TRBV7-9 and TRBJ1-1, with 7 bases that match TRBD1. The sequencing sample was made of peripheral blood. The TCR originated in a human donor in a cohort sampled during active COVID-19. The CDR3 DNA is TGTGCCAGCAGCTTAGAGGGGGCGTGGGGTGAAGCTTTCTTT. Its protein is CASSLEGAWGEAFF.